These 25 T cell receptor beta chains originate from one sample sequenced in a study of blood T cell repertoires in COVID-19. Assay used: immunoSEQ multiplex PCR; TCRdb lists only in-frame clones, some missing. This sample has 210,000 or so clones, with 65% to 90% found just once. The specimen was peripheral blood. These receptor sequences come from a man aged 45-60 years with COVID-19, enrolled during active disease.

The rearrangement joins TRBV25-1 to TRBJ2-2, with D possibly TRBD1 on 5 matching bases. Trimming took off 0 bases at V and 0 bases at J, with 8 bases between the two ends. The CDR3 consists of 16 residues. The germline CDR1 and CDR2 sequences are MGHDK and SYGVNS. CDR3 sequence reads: CASSEYGRANTGELFF. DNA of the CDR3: TGTGCCAGCAGTGAATATGGCAGGGCGAACACCGGGGAGCTGTTTTTT. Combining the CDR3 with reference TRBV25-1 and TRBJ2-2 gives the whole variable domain EADIYQTPRYLVIGTGKKITLECSQTMGHDKMYWYQQDPGMELHLIHYSYGVNSTEKGDLSSESTVSRIRTEHFPLTLESARPSHTSQYLCASSEYGRANTGELFFGEGSRLTVL.

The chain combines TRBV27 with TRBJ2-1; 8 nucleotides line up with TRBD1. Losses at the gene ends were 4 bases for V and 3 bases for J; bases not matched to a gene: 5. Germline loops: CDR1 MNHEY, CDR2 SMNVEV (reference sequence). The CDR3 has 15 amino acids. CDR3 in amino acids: CASSSRTGLYNEQFF. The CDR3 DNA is TGTGCCAGCAGTTCGCGGACAGGGCTCTACAATGAGCAGTTCTTC.

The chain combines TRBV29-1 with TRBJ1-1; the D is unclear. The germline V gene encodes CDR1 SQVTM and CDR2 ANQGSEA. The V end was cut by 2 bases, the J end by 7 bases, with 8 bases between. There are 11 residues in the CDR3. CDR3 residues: CSVELGSEAFF. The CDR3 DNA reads TGCAGCGTTGAATTGGGCAGTGAAGCTTTCTTT.

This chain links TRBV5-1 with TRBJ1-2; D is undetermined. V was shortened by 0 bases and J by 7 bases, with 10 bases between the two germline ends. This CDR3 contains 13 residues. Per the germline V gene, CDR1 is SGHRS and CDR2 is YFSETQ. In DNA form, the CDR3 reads TGCGCCAGCAGCTTGGCCACGGGTATTGGCTACACCTTC. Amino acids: CASSLATGIGYTF.

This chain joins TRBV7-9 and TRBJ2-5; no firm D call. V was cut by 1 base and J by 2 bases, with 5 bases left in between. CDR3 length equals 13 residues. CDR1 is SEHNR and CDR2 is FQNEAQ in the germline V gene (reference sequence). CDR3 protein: CASSLELQETQYF. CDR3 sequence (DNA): TGTGCCAGCAGCTTAGAACTACAAGAGACCCAGTACTTC.

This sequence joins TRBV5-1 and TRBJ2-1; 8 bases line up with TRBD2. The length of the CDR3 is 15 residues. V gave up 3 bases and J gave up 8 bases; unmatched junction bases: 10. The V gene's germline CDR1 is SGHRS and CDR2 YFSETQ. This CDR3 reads CASSSSGGRSHEQFF. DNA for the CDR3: TGCGCCAGCAGCTCGTCGGGGGGGCGGTCGCATGAGCAGTTCTTC.

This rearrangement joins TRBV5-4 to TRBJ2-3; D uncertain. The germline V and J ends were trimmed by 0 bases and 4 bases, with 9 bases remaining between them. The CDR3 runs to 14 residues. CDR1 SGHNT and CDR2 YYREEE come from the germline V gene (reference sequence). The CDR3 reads CASSLDVKPDTQYF. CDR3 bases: TGTGCCAGCAGCTTGGACGTCAAGCCAGATACGCAGTATTTT.

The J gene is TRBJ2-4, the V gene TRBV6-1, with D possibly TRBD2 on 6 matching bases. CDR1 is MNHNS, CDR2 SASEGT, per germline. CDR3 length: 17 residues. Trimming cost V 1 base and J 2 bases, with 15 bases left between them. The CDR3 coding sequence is TGTGCCAGCAGTGAAGTAGGAGGGCGGACGACCAAAAACATTCAGTACTTC. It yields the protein CASSEVGGRTTKNIQYF.

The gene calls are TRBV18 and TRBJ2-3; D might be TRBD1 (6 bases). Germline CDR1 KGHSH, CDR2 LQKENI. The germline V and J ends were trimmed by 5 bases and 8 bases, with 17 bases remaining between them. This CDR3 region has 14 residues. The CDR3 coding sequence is TGTGCCAGCTCAGCAGGGGATCGAGGGCGTACGCAGTATTTT. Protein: CASSAGDRGRTQYF.

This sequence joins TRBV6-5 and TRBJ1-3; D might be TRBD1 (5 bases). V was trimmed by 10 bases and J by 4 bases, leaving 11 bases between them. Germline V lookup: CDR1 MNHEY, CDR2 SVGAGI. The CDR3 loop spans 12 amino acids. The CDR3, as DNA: TGTGCCAACGGGGGGGGAGGAAACACCATATATTTT. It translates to CANGGGGNTIYF.

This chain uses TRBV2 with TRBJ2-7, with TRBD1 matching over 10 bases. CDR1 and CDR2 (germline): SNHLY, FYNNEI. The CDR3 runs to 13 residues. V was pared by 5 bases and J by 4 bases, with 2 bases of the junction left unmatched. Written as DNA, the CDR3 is TGTGCCAGCAGTCGGACAGGGGGGTACGAGCAGTACTTC. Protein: CASSRTGGYEQYF.

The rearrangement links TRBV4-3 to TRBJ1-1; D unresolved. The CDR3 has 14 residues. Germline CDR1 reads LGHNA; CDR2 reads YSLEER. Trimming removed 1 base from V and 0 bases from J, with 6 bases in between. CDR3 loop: CASSQASLNTEAFF. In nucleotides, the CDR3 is TGCGCCAGCAGCCAAGCATCCCTGAACACTGAAGCTTTCTTT.

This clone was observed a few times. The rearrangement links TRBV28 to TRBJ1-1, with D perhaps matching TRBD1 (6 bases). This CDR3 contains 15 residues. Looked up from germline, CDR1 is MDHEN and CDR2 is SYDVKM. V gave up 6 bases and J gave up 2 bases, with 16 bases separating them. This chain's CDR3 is CASRTSGQPNTEAFF. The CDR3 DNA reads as TGTGCCAGCAGAACTAGCGGACAGCCAAACACTGAAGCTTTCTTT. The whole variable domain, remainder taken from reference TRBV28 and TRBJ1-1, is DVKVTQSSRYLVKRTGEKVFLECVQDMDHENMFWYRQDPGLGLRLIYFSYDVKMKEKGDIPEGYSVSREKKERFSLILESASTNQTSMYLCASRTSGQPNTEAFFGQGTRLTVV.

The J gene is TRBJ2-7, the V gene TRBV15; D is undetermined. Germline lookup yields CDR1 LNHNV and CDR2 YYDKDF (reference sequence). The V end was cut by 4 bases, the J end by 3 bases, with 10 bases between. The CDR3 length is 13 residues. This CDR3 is CATSTTDIYEQYF. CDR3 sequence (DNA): TGTGCCACCAGCACCACCGACATCTACGAGCAGTACTTC.

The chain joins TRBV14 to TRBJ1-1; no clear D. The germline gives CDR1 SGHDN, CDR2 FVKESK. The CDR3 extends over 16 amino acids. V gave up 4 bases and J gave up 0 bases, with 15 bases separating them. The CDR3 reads CASSPPLGSVNTEAFF. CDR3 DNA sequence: TGTGCCAGCAGCCCCCCTCTAGGAAGCGTGAACACTGAAGCTTTCTTT.

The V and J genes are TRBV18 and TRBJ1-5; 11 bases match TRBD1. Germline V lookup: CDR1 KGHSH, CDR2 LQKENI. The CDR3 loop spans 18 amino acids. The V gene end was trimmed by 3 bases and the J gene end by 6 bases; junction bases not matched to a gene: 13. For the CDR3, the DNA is TGTGCCAGCTCACCGGGTTGGACAGGGGGCTCTGCGGGTCAGCCCCAGCATTTT. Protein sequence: CASSPGWTGGSAGQPQHF. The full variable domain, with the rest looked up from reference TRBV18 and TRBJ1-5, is NAGVMQNPRHLVRRRGQEARLRCSPMKGHSHVYWYRQLPEEGLKFMVYLQKENIIDESGMPKERFSAEFPKEGPSILRIQQVVRGDSAAYFCASSPGWTGGSAGQPQHFGDGTRLSIL.

The DNA for the CDR3 is TGTGCCAGCAGTACAGACAGGGGGCGTAGGGAGACCCAGTACTTC. This translates into CASSTDRGRRETQYF. The V call is TRBV6-5, the J call TRBJ2-5; TRBD1 matches at 10 bases. This CDR3 is built from 15 residues. CDR1 is MNHEY, CDR2 SVGAGI, per germline. The junction had 8 bases not matched to a gene; V was cut back by 5 bases and J by 5 bases.

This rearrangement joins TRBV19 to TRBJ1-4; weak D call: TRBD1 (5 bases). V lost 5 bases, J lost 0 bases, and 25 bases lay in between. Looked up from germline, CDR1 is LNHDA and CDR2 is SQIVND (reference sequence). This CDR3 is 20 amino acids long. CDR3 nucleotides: TGTGCCAGTAGTCAATTAAGGGGAAGGATGTCCCCCGCAACTAATGAAAAACTGTTTTTT. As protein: CASSQLRGRMSPATNEKLFF.

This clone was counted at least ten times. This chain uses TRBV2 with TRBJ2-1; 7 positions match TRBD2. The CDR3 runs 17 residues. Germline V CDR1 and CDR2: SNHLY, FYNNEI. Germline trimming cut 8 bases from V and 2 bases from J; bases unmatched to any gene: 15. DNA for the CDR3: TGTGCCAGCTCGGTTGGGGTAGCGGGCTCTCCCTACAATGAGCAGTTCTTC. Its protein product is CASSVGVAGSPYNEQFF.

DNA of the CDR3: TGCGCCAGCAGCTTGGATAGCGGAATGAACACTGAAGCTTTCTTT. It codes for CASSLDSGMNTEAFF. The V gene is TRBV5-1, the J gene TRBJ1-1; D unresolved. The V and J ends lost 0 bases and 0 bases respectively, with 9 bases between them. CDR1 and CDR2 (germline): SGHRS, YFSETQ. This CDR3 has 15 residues.

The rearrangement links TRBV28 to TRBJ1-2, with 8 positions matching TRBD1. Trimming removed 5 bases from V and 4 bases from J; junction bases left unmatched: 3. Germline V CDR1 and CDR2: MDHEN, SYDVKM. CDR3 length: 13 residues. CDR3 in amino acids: CASSPGGLYGYTF. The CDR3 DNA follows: TGTGCCAGCAGTCCAGGGGGCCTCTATGGCTACACCTTC.

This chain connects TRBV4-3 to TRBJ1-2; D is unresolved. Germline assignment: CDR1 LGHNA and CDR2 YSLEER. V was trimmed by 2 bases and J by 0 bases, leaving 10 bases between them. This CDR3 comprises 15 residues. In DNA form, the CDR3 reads TGCGCCAGCAGCCAAACAAGCGCAACTAACTATGGCTACACCTTC. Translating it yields CASSQTSATNYGYTF.

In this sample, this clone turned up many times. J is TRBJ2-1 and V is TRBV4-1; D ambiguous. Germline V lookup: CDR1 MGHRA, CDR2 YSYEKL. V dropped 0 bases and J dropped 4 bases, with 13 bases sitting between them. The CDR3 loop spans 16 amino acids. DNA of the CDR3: TGCGCCAGCAGCCAAGAATGGGCGAATTTGTACAATGAGCAGTTCTTC. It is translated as CASSQEWANLYNEQFF.

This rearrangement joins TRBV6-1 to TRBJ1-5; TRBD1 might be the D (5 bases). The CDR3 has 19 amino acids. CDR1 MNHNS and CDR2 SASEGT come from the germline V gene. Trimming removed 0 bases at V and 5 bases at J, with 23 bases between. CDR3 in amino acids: CASSEAGQGFYVGDQPQHF. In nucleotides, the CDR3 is TGTGCCAGCAGTGAAGCGGGTCAGGGATTTTACGTCGGTGATCAGCCCCAGCATTTT.

The DNA of the CDR3 is TGCGCCAGCAGCCAAGGACAGGGTCGAGGTGAAAAACTGTTTTTT. It yields the protein CASSQGQGRGEKLFF. The chain is built from TRBV4-3 and TRBJ1-4; TRBD1 agrees at 7 bases. This CDR3 contains 15 residues. V gave up 1 base and J gave up 7 bases; unmatched junction bases: 6. Germline V lookup: CDR1 LGHNA, CDR2 YSLEER.